This record covers a single T cell receptor beta chain. Individuals aged about 18 to 100 years were recruited from fewer than 25 US areas. Participants had their cohort set by participant-reported clinical history. The data originate from a study of blood T cell repertoires in COVID-19. The CDR3 spans 11 residues. Trimming took off 5 bases at V and 6 bases at J, with 10 bases between the two ends. Germline values: CDR1 DFQATT, CDR2 SNEGSKA (reference sequence). Per the original data handling: For nucleated cells, counts were estimated from reference gene primer amplification. Method: immunoSEQ multiplex PCR; TCRdb's copy keeps in-frame clones and lacks some. That table gives V, J and clone size, and the DNA gave D and trimming. The sample records approximately 390,000 clones, 88% being singletons.

What was sequenced was PBMCs or T cells enriched from blood (not recorded which). V usage is TRBV20-1 and J usage is TRBJ2-5; D possibly corresponds to TRBD1 (6 bases). This clonotype was obtained from a woman aged 40 to 49 with acute COVID-19. CDR3 sequence: CSAPRGQTQYF. The CDR3 DNA follows: TGCAGTGCTCCCAGGGGACAGACCCAGTACTTC.